The rows below give T cell receptor beta chains drawn from one sample of a study of spatial heterogeneity in lung cancer. MiXCR was run by TCRdb on the 5' RACE reads, yielding one entry per CDR3 protein. Among about 20,000 distinct CDR3 sequences listed, around 8% were seen once. This material consisted of lung tumor tissue, taken at surgery. The source of these receptors is a male donor with early-stage non-small cell lung cancer. Both conserved end residues are part of each CDR3. A D gene is named only where the DNA matches it firmly.

j_gene,v_gene,d_gene,CDR3aa
TRBJ2-5,TRBV11-3,TRBD1,CASSPPGGETQYF
TRBJ1-1,TRBV28,.,CASSFAPNLNTEAFF
TRBJ2-5,TRBV14,TRBD2,CASSPLGLAEETQYF
TRBJ1-5,TRBV28,TRBD1,CATSLTGLVQPQHF
TRBJ2-3,TRBV24-1,TRBD1,CATSDPGQGRDTQYF
TRBJ1-2,TRBV5-1,.,CASSTGQSLHSNYGYTF
TRBJ2-3,TRBV4-2,TRBD2,CASSQDVAGGPDTQYF
TRBJ2-1,TRBV6-2/TRBV6-3,.,CASSYTTAHEQFF
TRBJ1-2,TRBV27,TRBD1,CASSRGQGVYGYTF
TRBJ2-5,TRBV19,TRBD1,CASSIAKGQGLETQYF
TRBJ2-1,TRBV7-3,.,CASSLNELGANNEQFF
TRBJ1-5,TRBV20-1,TRBD1,CSAEQGARNQPQHF
TRBJ1-6,TRBV7-2,.,CASSLRQGRSPLHF
TRBJ2-5,TRBV2,.,CASSGRAVRRGETQYF
TRBJ1-5,TRBV6-2/TRBV6-3,.,CASSSRAPLPNQPQHF
TRBJ2-5,TRBV20-1,.,CSASGGGGRETQYF
TRBJ2-3,TRBV18,.,CASSPTGSDTQYF
TRBJ2-7,TRBV2,TRBD1,CASSGGRTGTSYEQYF
TRBJ2-3,TRBV7-9,.,CASNPPITVGGGDTQYF
TRBJ2-2,TRBV12-3/TRBV12-4,TRBD1,CASSPSTGASTGELFF
TRBJ2-3,TRBV9,.,CASSPGDSTDTQYF
TRBJ2-7,TRBV13,TRBD1,CASSARTGQGHYEQYF
TRBJ1-1,TRBV20-1,.,CSAREPGEAFF
TRBJ2-7,TRBV28,.,CASSYAAPGQWTNYEQYF
TRBJ2-3,TRBV12-3/TRBV12-4,.,CASSFFGDTQYF
TRBJ1-3,TRBV7-2,.,CASSLDRLLGNTIYF
TRBJ2-7,TRBV19,TRBD1,CASGTGPYEQYF
TRBJ1-1,TRBV11-3,.,CASSRVIMNTEAFF
TRBJ1-2,TRBV30,.,CAWEDAWTEGNGYTF
TRBJ2-2,TRBV7-9,TRBD1,CASSTRTGRAGELFF
TRBJ1-5,TRBV11-2,.,CASSLGPSLPQHF
TRBJ2-3,TRBV9,.,CASSRYNRASSTDTQYF
TRBJ2-1,TRBV20-1,.,CSVIPGSSYNEQFF
TRBJ2-5,TRBV7-2,.,CASSLMTGQSPGTQYF
TRBJ1-2,TRBV7-2,.,CASSLDTVYGYTF
TRBJ1-6,TRBV21-1,.,CASSKERDRNNSPLHF